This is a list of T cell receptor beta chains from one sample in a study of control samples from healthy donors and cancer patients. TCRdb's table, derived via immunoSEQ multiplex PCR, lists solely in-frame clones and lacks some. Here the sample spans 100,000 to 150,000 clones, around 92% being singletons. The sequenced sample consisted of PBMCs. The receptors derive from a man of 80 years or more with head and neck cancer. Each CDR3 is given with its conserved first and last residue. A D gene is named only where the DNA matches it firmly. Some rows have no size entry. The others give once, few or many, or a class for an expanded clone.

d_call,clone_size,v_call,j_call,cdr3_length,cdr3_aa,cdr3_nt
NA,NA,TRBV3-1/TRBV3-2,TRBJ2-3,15,CASSPRDGSTDTQYF,TGTGCCAGCAGCCCCAGGGACGGTTCCACAGATACGCAGTATTTT
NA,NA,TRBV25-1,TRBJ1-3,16,CASSESPAGAGNTIYF,TGTGCCAGCAGTGAATCCCCGGCAGGGGCCGGAAACACCATATATTTT
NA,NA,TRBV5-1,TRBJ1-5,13,CASSPGNNQPQHF,TGCGCCAGCAGCCCGGGAAACAATCAGCCCCAGCATTTT
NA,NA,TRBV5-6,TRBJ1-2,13,CASSLAGIYGYTF,TGTGCCAGCAGCTTGGCAGGGATCTATGGCTACACCTTC
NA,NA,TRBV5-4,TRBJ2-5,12,CASSVGQETQYF,TGTGCCAGCAGCGTGGGGCAAGAGACCCAGTACTTC
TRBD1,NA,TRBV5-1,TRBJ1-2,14,CASSPRGLDYGYTF,TGCGCCAGCAGCCCCAGGGGGTTGGACTATGGCTACACCTTC
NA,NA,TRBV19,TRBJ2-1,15,CASSILRAIYNEQFF,TGTGCCAGTAGTATTCTCCGGGCCATATACAATGAGCAGTTCTTC
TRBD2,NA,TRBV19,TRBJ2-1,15,CASSIVAGAGNEQFF,TGTGCCAGTAGTATAGTAGCGGGGGCGGGCAATGAGCAGTTCTTC
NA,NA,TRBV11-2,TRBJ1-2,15,CASSRTPTVNYGYTF,TGTGCCAGCAGCCGGACCCCGACAGTGAACTATGGCTACACCTTC
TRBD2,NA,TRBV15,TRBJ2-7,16,CATSRRLAGGPDEQYF,TGTGCCACCAGCAGACGACTAGCGGGAGGGCCGGACGAGCAGTACTTC
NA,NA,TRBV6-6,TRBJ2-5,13,CASSLDGERTQYF,TGTGCCAGCAGTTTGGACGGAGAGAGGACCCAGTACTTC
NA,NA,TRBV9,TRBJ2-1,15,CASSVAGGSHNEQFF,TGTGCCAGCAGCGTAGCTGGCGGGTCCCACAATGAGCAGTTCTTC
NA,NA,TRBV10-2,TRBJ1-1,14,CASSGLAWNTEAFF,TGCGCCAGCAGTGGACTTGCATGGAACACTGAAGCTTTCTTT
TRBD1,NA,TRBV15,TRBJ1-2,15,CATSRDLDRVGGYTF,TGTGCCACCAGCAGAGATTTGGACAGGGTGGGAGGCTACACCTTC
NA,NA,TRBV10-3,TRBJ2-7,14,CAISESSRSYEQYF,TGTGCCATCAGTGAGTCGAGTCGGTCCTACGAGCAGTACTTC
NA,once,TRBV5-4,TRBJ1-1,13,CASSSTVNTEAFF,TGTGCCAGCAGCTCGACGGTGAACACTGAAGCTTTCTTT
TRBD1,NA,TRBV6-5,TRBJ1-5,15,CASSYSEGAGQPQHF,TGTGCCAGCAGTTACTCGGAGGGGGCTGGACAGCCCCAGCATTTT
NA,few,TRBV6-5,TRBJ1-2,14,CASSPRVRGYGYTF,TGTGCCAGCAGTCCCCGTGTCCGGGGCTATGGCTACACCTTC
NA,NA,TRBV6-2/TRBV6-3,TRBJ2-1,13,CASSYVGSYEQFF,TGTGCCAGCAGTTACGTAGGGTCGTATGAGCAGTTCTTC
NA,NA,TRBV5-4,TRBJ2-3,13,CASSLEGADTQYF,TGTGCCAGCAGCTTGGAGGGGGCAGATACGCAGTATTTT
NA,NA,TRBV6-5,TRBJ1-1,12,CASSPMNTEAFF,TGTGCCAGCAGCCCCATGAACACTGAAGCTTTCTTT
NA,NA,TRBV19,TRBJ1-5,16,CASSIGAGQSGQPQHF,TGTGCCAGTAGTATAGGGGCTGGACAGAGCGGCCAGCCCCAGCATTTT
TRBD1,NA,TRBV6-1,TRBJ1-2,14,CASSEDGRQGDYTF,TGTGCCAGCAGTGAAGACGGCCGACAGGGGGACTACACCTTC
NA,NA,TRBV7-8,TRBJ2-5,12,CASSLLQETQYF,TGTGCCAGCAGCTTGCTCCAAGAAACCCAGTACTTC
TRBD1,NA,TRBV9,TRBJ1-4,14,CASSEGQGTEKLFF,TGTGCCAGCAGCGAGGGACAGGGAACAGAAAAACTGTTTTTT
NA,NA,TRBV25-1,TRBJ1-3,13,CASTGGPGNTIYF,TGTGCCAGCACTGGGGGCCCTGGAAACACCATATATTTT
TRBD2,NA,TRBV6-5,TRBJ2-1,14,CASSYTGGEIEQFF,TGTGCCAGCAGTTACACGGGGGGGGAAATCGAGCAGTTCTTC
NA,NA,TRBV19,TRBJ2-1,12,CASSYTYNEQFF,TGTGCCAGTAGTTACACCTACAATGAGCAGTTCTTC
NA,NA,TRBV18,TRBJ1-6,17,CASSPWPESSYNSPLHF,TGTGCCAGCTCACCATGGCCAGAATCCTCCTATAATTCACCCCTCCACTTT
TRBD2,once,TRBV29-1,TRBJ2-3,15,CSVVRAGDWTDTQYF,TGCAGCGTTGTGCGTGCGGGGGATTGGACAGATACGCAGTATTTT
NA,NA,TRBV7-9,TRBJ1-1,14,CASSLRSGGRGAFF,TGTGCCAGCAGCTTAAGATCGGGGGGCAGGGGAGCTTTCTTT
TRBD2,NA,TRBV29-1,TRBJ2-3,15,CSVKIAGGRTDTQYF,TGCAGCGTTAAGATAGCGGGAGGACGCACAGATACGCAGTATTTT
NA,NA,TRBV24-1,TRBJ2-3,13,CATSDSTADTQYF,TGTGCCACCAGTGATTCTACAGCAGATACGCAGTATTTT
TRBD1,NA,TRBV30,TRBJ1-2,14,CAWTQRDRYYGYTF,TGTGCCTGGACGCAGAGGGACAGATACTATGGCTACACCTTC
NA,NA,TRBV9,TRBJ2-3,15,CASSVLSSVGDTQYF,TGTGCCAGCAGCGTACTGTCTAGCGTCGGAGATACGCAGTATTTT
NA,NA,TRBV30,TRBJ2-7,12,CAWTKPGNEQYF,TGTGCCTGGACGAAACCGGGGAACGAGCAGTACTTC
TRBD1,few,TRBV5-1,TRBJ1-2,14,CASSPPGQIYGYTF,TGCGCCAGCAGCCCACCGGGACAGATCTATGGCTACACCTTC
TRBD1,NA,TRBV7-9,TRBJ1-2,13,CASRVGAGGTYTF,TGTGCCAGCAGAGTCGGGGCAGGGGGAACCTACACCTTC
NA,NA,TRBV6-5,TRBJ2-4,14,CASSYRGAKNIQYF,TGTGCCAGCAGTTACCGGGGGGCCAAAAACATTCAGTACTTC
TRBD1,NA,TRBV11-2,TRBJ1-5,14,CASSQEGQGSPQHF,TGTGCCAGCAGCCAAGAGGGACAGGGGTCGCCCCAGCATTTT
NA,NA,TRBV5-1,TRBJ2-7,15,CASSPGGEFTYEQYF,TGCGCCAGCAGCCCCGGCGGGGAGTTTACCTACGAGCAGTACTTC
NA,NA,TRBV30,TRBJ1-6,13,CAWHSSYNSPLHF,TGTGCCTGGCATAGCTCCTATAATTCACCCCTCCACTTT
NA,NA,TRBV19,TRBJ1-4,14,CASSPTGGGEKLFF,TGTGCCAGTAGTCCAACGGGGGGTGGAGAAAAACTGTTTTTT
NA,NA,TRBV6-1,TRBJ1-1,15,CASRRQGGGNTEAFF,TGTGCCAGCAGGCGACAAGGGGGGGGGAACACTGAAGCTTTCTTT
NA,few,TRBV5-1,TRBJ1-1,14,CASSFVSPGTEAFF,TGCGCCAGCAGCTTTGTCTCCCCCGGCACTGAAGCTTTCTTT
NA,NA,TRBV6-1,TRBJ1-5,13,CASSEGFVQPQHF,TGTGCCAGCAGTGAAGGGTTTGTTCAGCCCCAGCATTTT
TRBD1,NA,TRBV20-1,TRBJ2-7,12,CSAGGTAYEQYF,TGCAGTGCTGGTGGGACAGCCTACGAGCAGTACTTC
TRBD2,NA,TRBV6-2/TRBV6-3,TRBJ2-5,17,CASSYGASGHYQETQYF,TGTGCCAGCAGTTACGGCGCTAGCGGGCATTACCAAGAGACCCAGTACTTC
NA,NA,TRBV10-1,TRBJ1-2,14,CASRPPDILYGYTF,TGCGCCAGCAGGCCACCAGACATCCTCTATGGCTACACCTTC
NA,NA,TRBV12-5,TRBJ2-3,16,CASGRGRTGSTDTQYF,TGTGCTAGTGGGCGAGGGAGGACAGGAAGCACAGATACGCAGTATTTT
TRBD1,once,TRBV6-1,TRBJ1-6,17,CASSEDSRDRPYSPLHF,TGTGCCAGCAGTGAAGACTCGCGGGACAGACCTTATTCACCCCTCCACTTT
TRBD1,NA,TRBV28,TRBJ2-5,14,CASSPQGARETQYF,TGTGCCAGCAGTCCGCAGGGGGCTCGGGAGACCCAGTACTTC
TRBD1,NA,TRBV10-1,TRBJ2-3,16,CASRDRSTTVPSEQYF,TGCGCCAGCAGGGACAGGTCCACTACCGTTCCCAGCGAGCAGTATTTT